This T cell receptor (beta chain) was documented in a study of siplizumab effects on memory and regulatory T cells. Study-wide findings and caveats: Naive T cell populations appeared to exhibit greater diversity than memory cells and appeared to be major alloresponse contributors. Assignment to unstimulated subsets succeeded for only a minor fraction of the alloreactive clones. On average, roughly 70% of mappable alloreactive CD4+ clones were Treg-derived under siplizumab, against 26.9% in controls. Siplizumab significantly reduced alloreactive sequences traceable to unstimulated CD4+ memory cells.

This clone has a handful of counts. Its specificity is not known. Germline V gives CDR1 MNHEY, CDR2 SMNVEV (reference sequence). The trim removed 3 bases at V and 2 bases at J, leaving 9 bases unmatched. There are 16 residues in the CDR3. In the mixed lymphocyte reaction, cells were cocultured for less than 7 days at 37°C. Generated by immunoSEQ multiplex PCR, the TCRdb table keeps only in-frame clones and is missing some. This sample has nearly 20,000 clones, with 44% found just once. The sequence was obtained from a human donor in good health; the cells came from an allogeneic mixed lymphocyte reaction. Some clones in this sample may be carry-over from other donors' samples. Sequencing used CFSE-low (dividing) CD4+ T cells sorted from an allogeneic mixed lymphocyte reaction. This chain links TRBV27 with TRBJ2-7, with TRBD2 matching 8 bases. The DNA of the CDR3 is TGTGCCAGCAGTTTGTTATCCAGCGGGAGCCCCTACGAGCAGTACTTC. Translation gives CASSLLSSGSPYEQYF.